A single sample gave rise to the 26 T cell receptor beta chains below, sequenced in a study of breast tumors, draining lymph nodes, adjacent tissues. The lymph nodes were axillary draining lymph nodes from breast cancer patients. TCRdb reprocessed the multiplex PCR reads via MiXCR and lists one record per CDR3 protein. Of about 180,000 distinct CDR3 sequences in the sample, roughly a third were seen once. The material sequenced was axillary lymph node tissue. Receptor source: a female donor with breast cancer. Some clones in this sample may be carry-over from other donors' samples.

This clonotype was detected many times. The rearrangement joins TRBV5-6 to TRBJ2-7; TRBD2 is a possible D gene (5 bases). V was trimmed by 4 bases and J by 7 bases, leaving 9 bases between them. Germline V gene sequence: CDR1 SGHDT, CDR2 YYEEEE. This CDR3 has 11 amino acids. CDR3 amino acids: CASSLPGEQYF. Here the CDR3 DNA reads TGTGCCAGCAGCCTTCCGGGAGAGCAGTACTTC.

A few counts support this clonotype. The chain joins TRBV7-8 to TRBJ1-1, with D unclear. V lost 2 bases, J lost 0 bases, and 13 bases lay in between. Per the germline V gene, CDR1 is SGHVS and CDR2 is FQNEAQ. This CDR3 region has 16 residues. CDR3: CASSLYGRALNTEAFF. CDR3 sequence (DNA): TGTGCCAGCAGCTTATACGGGCGAGCCCTGAACACTGAAGCTTTCTTT.

The table lists this clonotype with many counts. The chain joins TRBV20-1 to TRBJ2-1; TRBD2 matches 10 bases. Germline CDR1 DFQATT, CDR2 SNEGSKA (reference sequence). This CDR3 spans 15 amino acids. The trim removed 4 bases at V and 5 bases at J, leaving 8 bases unmatched. The CDR3 nucleotides read TGCAGTGCTAACCCGGGACTAGCGTTTAACAATGAGCAGTTCTTC. It encodes CSANPGLAFNNEQFF.

This clonotype was seen ten or more times. The chain couples TRBV30 to TRBJ2-1; weak D call: TRBD1 (6 bases). From germline, CDR1 is GTSNPN and CDR2 SVGIG (reference sequence). The ends were cut back, 4 bases at V and 4 bases at J, with 8 bases in the middle. The CDR3 loop spans 12 amino acids. As DNA, the CDR3 is TGTGCCTGGAACGGACAGTACAATGAGCAGTTCTTC. This sequence encodes CAWNGQYNEQFF.

This clonotype occurred a few times. The chain has TRBV27 and TRBJ2-5; D not certain. Germline V gene lookup returns CDR1 MNHEY and CDR2 SMNVEV (reference sequence). The CDR3 extends over 14 amino acids. V lost 0 bases, J lost 3 bases, and 8 bases lay in between. The CDR3, as DNA: TGTGCCAGCAGTTTATCGGTGTCTGAAGAGACCCAGTACTTC. It codes for CASSLSVSEETQYF.

In its sample, this clonotype was seen a few times. A clone one base away is much larger, so this may be a read error. The chain employs TRBV7-8 and TRBJ2-5; weak D call: TRBD1 (6 bases). The CDR3 contains 17 residues. Germline V gene sequence: CDR1 SGHVS, CDR2 FQNEAQ. The CDR3 DNA is TGTGCCAGCAGCCCGCGCAAGTTAGACAGGTACCAAGAGCCCCAGTACTTC. Translated, it gives CASSPRKLDRYQEPQYF.

Ten or more counts support this clonotype. This sequence joins TRBV20-1 and TRBJ2-1; TRBD2 agrees at 14 bases. J lost 6 bases, V lost 3 bases, and 13 bases had no gene match. The germline V gene encodes CDR1 DFQATT and CDR2 SNEGSKA (reference sequence). The CDR3 has 18 amino acids. CDR3 region: CSASGVRGGLAGGNEQFF. The CDR3 DNA is TGCAGTGCTAGTGGCGTCCGTGGTGGACTAGCGGGGGGCAATGAGCAGTTCTTC.

In this sample, this clonotype turned up many times. The CDR3 sequence: CSARFGTGTYEQYF. The CDR3 nucleotides are TGCAGTGCTAGATTCGGGACTGGAACCTACGAGCAGTACTTC. This rearrangement joins TRBV20-1 to TRBJ2-7, with TRBD2 as a possible D gene (6 bases). The CDR3 runs to 14 residues. Germline V lookup: CDR1 DFQATT, CDR2 SNEGSKA (reference sequence). V was cut by 2 bases and J by 2 bases, with 13 bases left in between.

The table lists this clonotype with many counts. The V gene is TRBV18, the J gene TRBJ2-3; D not certain. Trimming shortened V by 2 bases and J by 1 base, and 7 bases separated the two germline ends. Per the germline V gene, CDR1 is KGHSH and CDR2 is LQKENI. The CDR3 spans 14 residues. DNA for the CDR3: TGTGCCAGCTCACCAGGCCCTCGCACAGATACGCAGTATTTT. Encoded protein: CASSPGPRTDTQYF.

The genes are TRBV12-3 or TRBV12-4 and TRBJ2-5, with a tentative D call TRBD2 (6 bases). Trimming pared 6 bases from V and 5 bases from J, leaving 13 bases between. The CDR3 is made up of 13 amino acids. CDR3 protein: CASRHGAGETQYF. The CDR3 DNA reads as TGTGCCAGCAGGCACGGGGCGGGGGAGACCCAGTACTTC.

The V and J genes are TRBV4-1 and TRBJ1-1; no reliable D call. Trimming removed 0 bases at V and 1 base at J, with 24 bases between. This CDR3 region has 20 residues. The germline V gene encodes CDR1 MGHRA and CDR2 YSYEKL. This CDR3 reads CASSQEPQQESAGWNTEAFF. The CDR3 DNA reads TGCGCCAGCAGCCAAGAACCACAGCAGGAATCGGCGGGATGGAACACTGAAGCTTTCTTT.

In this sample, this clonotype turned up many times. The rearrangement uses TRBV19 and TRBJ2-1, with 7 bases aligning to TRBD2. Trimming cost V 9 bases and J 2 bases; bases outside gene matches: 13. Germline values: CDR1 LNHDA, CDR2 SQIVND (reference sequence). The CDR3 totals 16 residues. CDR3 in amino acids: CASALSGTGPYNEQFF. CDR3 bases: TGTGCCAGCGCCTTGAGCGGGACCGGACCCTACAATGAGCAGTTCTTC. Variable domain in full (rest from reference TRBV19 and TRBJ2-1): DGGITQSPKYLFRKEGQNVTLSCEQNLNHDAMYWYRQDPGQGLRLIYYSQIVNDFQKGDIAEGYSVSREKKESFPLTVTSAQKNPTAFYLCASALSGTGPYNEQFFGPGTRLTVL.

This clonotype came up many times. The V gene is TRBV7-8, the J gene TRBJ2-1; TRBD2 aligns across 8 bases. Germline assignment: CDR1 SGHVS and CDR2 FQNEAQ. V shed 1 base and J 7 bases; nucleotides not matched to a gene: 9. The CDR3 spans 16 residues. CDR3 loop: CASSLGYTTGGNEQFF. The DNA for the CDR3 is TGTGCCAGCAGCTTAGGGTATACTACGGGGGGGAATGAGCAGTTCTTC.

The chain uses TRBV20-1 and TRBJ2-3, with D perhaps TRBD2 (5 bases). Per the germline V gene, CDR1 is DFQATT and CDR2 is SNEGSKA (reference sequence). Trimming cost V 6 bases and J 11 bases, with 24 bases left between them. The CDR3 consists of 14 residues. This chain's CDR3 is CSAEQRSSYNEQYF. In DNA, the CDR3 is TGCAGTGCGGAACAGCGGAGCTCCTACAATGAGCAGTATTTT.

In this sample, this clonotype turned up many times. The V and J genes are TRBV12-3 or TRBV12-4 and TRBJ2-7; 9 positions agree with TRBD1. V shed 6 bases, J shed 4 bases, and the junction held 7 bases outside the gene matches. The CDR3 runs to 14 residues. The CDR3 here is CASRYRGRNYEQYF. CDR3 sequence (DNA): TGTGCCAGCAGGTACAGGGGGCGAAATTACGAGCAGTACTTC.

On this clonotype itself: It is likely a read error, because the conserved phenylalanine at the end of the CDR3 is missing. V is TRBV9 and J is TRBJ2-3; D might be TRBD2 (7 bases). CDR3 length: 19 amino acids. Trimming removed 0 bases from V and 0 bases from J, with 20 bases in between. CDR1 is SGDLS, CDR2 YYNGEE, per germline. The CDR3 DNA reads as TGTGCCAGCAGCGTAGAAGGGGGGGGGGCTGACTCTAGCACAGATACGCAGTATTCT. Protein product: CASSVEGGGADSSTDTQYS.

The chain employs TRBV20-1 and TRBJ2-6; TRBD2 agrees at 8 bases. Germline V CDR1 and CDR2: DFQATT, SNEGSKA (reference sequence). The ends lost 0 bases at V and 2 bases at J; junction bases unmatched: 3. The CDR3 covers 16 residues. In DNA, the CDR3 is TGCAGTGCTAGAGATAGCGGGGACCCTGGGGCCAACGTCCTGACTTTC. It encodes CSARDSGDPGANVLTF.

This clonotype is classed as medium-sized. The genes are TRBV9 and TRBJ1-6, with 7 bases lining up with TRBD1. The CDR3 covers 12 residues. The germline V gene has CDR1 SGDLS and CDR2 YYNGEE. The J segment lost 18 bases and the V segment lost 4 bases, leaving 10 bases of the junction unmatched. CDR3 sequence reads: CASSPSGGRSHF. The CDR3 nucleotides are TGTGCCAGCAGCCCCTCAGGGGGAAGGTCCCACTTT.

This clonotype occurred a few times. The rearrangement joins TRBV10-1 to TRBJ1-1; D is unclear. V lost 0 bases to trimming and J lost 8 bases, with 7 bases between them. Looked up from germline, CDR1 is WNHNN and CDR2 is SYGVQD (reference sequence). The CDR3 is made up of 12 amino acids. The CDR3 region is CASSESTEEAFF. CDR3 coding DNA: TGCGCCAGCAGTGAGTCGACGGAAGAAGCTTTCTTT.

As concerns this clonotype: A much larger clonotype is one base distant, so this may be a read error. The chain uses TRBV11-2 and TRBJ2-7; D not certain. Germline CDR1 is SGHAT and CDR2 is FQNNGV. The germline V and J ends were trimmed by 3 bases and 9 bases, with 12 bases remaining between them. This CDR3 has 12 residues. The CDR3 coding sequence is TGTGCCAGCAGCTTGTCGGAAGACGCGCAGTACTTC. Translation gives CASSLSEDAQYF.

This clonotype has at least ten counts. The chain combines TRBV30 with TRBJ2-3; D is ambiguous. CDR3 length: 11 amino acids. CDR1 is GTSNPN, CDR2 SVGIG, per germline (reference sequence). The V gene lost 3 bases and the J gene lost 5 bases, with 6 bases spanning the gap. This CDR3 is CAWSVKDTQYF. Here the CDR3 DNA reads TGTGCCTGGAGCGTTAAAGATACGCAGTATTTT. The full variable domain, in which reference TRBV30 and TRBJ2-3 provide the parts outside the CDR3, is SQTIHQWPATLVQPVGSPLSLECTVEGTSNPNLYWYRQAAGRGLQLLFYSVGIGQISSEVPQNLSASRPQDRQFILSSKKLLLSDSGFYLCAWSVKDTQYFGPGTRLTVL.

This clonotype occurred a few times. The chain employs TRBV7-9 and TRBJ1-1; 7 positions agree with TRBD1. V shed 4 bases, J shed 0 bases, and the junction held 5 bases outside the gene matches. This CDR3 region has 15 residues. Looked up from germline, CDR1 is SEHNR and CDR2 is FQNEAQ (reference sequence). The CDR3 sequence: CASSSKQGVNTEAFF. The DNA for the CDR3 is TGTGCCAGCAGCTCTAAGCAGGGGGTGAACACTGAAGCTTTCTTT.

On this clonotype itself: This may be a read error: a much more frequent sequence differs by one nucleotide. The rearrangement uses TRBV7-9 and TRBJ1-2; D is unresolved. This CDR3 spans 14 amino acids. Germline CDR1 SEHNR, CDR2 FQNEAQ (reference sequence). The CDR3 protein is CASRKQSANCGYTF. In nucleotides, the CDR3 is TGTGCCAGCAGGAAACAGAGCGCTAACTGTGGCTACACCTTC.

Points on this clonotype: This may stem from a read error, because a much larger clone lies one nucleotide away. The chain uses TRBV7-9 and TRBJ2-7; 9 nucleotides line up with TRBD1. The V segment lost 5 bases and the J segment 8 bases; nucleotides outside the gene matches: 13. Germline CDR1 reads SEHNR; CDR2 reads FQNEAQ (reference sequence). The CDR3 loop spans 15 amino acids. The CDR3 sequence: CASSVPGTGYNKQYF. The CDR3 DNA follows: TGTGCCAGCAGCGTTCCCGGGACAGGGTATAACAAGCAGTACTTC. Based on the CDR3 plus reference TRBV7-9 and TRBJ2-7, the full variable domain is DTGVSQNPRHKITKRGQNVTFRCDPISEHNRLYWYRQTLGQGPEFLTYFQNEAQLEKSRLLSDRFSAERPKGSFSTLEIQRTEQGDSAMYLCASSVPGTGYNKQYFGPGTRLTVT.

The V call is TRBV7-9, the J call TRBJ2-1; tentative D call: TRBD2 (6 bases). This CDR3 has 14 amino acids. Germline V gene sequence: CDR1 SEHNR, CDR2 FQNEAQ (reference sequence). V was cut by 2 bases and J by 9 bases, with 14 bases left in between. CDR3 loop: CASSLYTGGLEQFF. In nucleotides, the CDR3 is TGTGCCAGCAGCTTATACACTGGAGGGCTTGAGCAGTTCTTC.

This clonotype was counted at least ten times. V usage is TRBV5-1 and J usage is TRBJ1-2; possibly TRBD1 for D (6 bases). With 0 bases removed from V and 6 bases from J, the gap between germline ends came to 15 bases. From germline, CDR1 is SGHRS and CDR2 YFSETQ. CDR3 size: 15 residues. The CDR3 region has the DNA TGCGCCAGCAGCTTGGCCGTCGGGGGCAGGGATGGCTACACCTTC. Protein product: CASSLAVGGRDGYTF.